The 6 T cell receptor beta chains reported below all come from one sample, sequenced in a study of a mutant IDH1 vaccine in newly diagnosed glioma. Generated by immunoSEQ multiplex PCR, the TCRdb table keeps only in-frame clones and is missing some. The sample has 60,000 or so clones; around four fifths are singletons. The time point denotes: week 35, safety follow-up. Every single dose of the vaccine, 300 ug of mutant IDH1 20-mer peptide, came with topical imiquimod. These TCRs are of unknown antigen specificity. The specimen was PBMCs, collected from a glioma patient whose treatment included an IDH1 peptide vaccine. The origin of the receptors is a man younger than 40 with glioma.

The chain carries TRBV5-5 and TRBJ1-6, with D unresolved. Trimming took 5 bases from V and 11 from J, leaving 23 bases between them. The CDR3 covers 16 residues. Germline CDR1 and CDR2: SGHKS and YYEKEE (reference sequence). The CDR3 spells CASSPAQIYPLTPLHF. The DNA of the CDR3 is TGTGCCAGCAGTCCGGCGCAAATTTATCCCCTTACACCCCTCCACTTT.

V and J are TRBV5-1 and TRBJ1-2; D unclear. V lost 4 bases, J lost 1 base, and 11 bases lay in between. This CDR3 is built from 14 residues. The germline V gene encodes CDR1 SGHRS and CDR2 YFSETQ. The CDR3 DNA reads TGCGCCAGCAGCCCGGGCGTCGGTAACTATGGCTACACCTTC. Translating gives CASSPGVGNYGYTF.

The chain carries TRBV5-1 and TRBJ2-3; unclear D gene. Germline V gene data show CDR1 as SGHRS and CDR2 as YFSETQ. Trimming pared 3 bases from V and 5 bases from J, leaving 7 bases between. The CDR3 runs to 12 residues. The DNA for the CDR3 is TGCGCCAGCAGCTCTCAGGTAGATACGCAGTATTTT. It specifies CASSSQVDTQYF.

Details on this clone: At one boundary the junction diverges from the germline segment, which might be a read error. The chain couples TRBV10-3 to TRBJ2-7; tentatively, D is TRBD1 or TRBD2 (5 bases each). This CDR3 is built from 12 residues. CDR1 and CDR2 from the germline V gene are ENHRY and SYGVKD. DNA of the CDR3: TGTGCCATCAGTGAGAGGGACCTAGGCTTGGACTTC. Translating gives CAISERDLGLDF.

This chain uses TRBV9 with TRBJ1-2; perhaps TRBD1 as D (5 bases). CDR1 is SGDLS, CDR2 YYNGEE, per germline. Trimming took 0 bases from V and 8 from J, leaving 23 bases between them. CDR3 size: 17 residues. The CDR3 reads CASSVAGAVSSGVGYTF. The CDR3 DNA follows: TGTGCCAGCAGCGTAGCTGGGGCAGTTTCGTCAGGAGTAGGCTACACCTTC.

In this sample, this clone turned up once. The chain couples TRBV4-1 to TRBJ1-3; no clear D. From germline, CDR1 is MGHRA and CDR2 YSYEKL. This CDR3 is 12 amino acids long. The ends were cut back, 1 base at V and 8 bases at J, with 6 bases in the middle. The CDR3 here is CASSQVGHTIYF. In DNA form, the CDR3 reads TGCGCCAGCAGCCAAGTCGGGCACACCATATATTTT.